The source of this T cell receptor beta chain is a study of T cell changes during pregnancy in multiple sclerosis (dated by TCRdb to between 2019 and 2020). Regarding the study in general: The study looked at changes in the T cell repertoire across pregnancy in women with multiple sclerosis.

A note on this clone: Its antigen has not been determined. The sample holds no much larger clone one base away, and base qualities are not on file.

Preparation of the library involved the immunoSEQ multiplex PCR assay. The table was pulled from immuneACCESS by TCRdb, which kept in-frame rearrangements only. Such tables lose some clones; where checked, under half of the loss comes from unresolved V genes, and the rest has no known cause. This sample comprises around 86,000 clones, 90% to 95% of them detected only once. Roughly 1% of the sample comes from the top ten. The clonotype was recovered from a female donor with multiple sclerosis, enrolled in a pregnancy study. The input for sequencing was peripheral blood, taken in the first trimester of pregnancy.

CDR3 reads: CASSQAGTGGKDTQYF. The DNA is as follows: TGTGCCAGCAGCCAAGCTGGGACAGGGGGGAAAGATACGCAGTATTTT. The chain links TRBV4-2 with TRBJ2-3, with TRBD1 matching 11 junction bases. The CDR3, cysteine through phenylalanine, is 16 amino acids long. The entry retains the CDR3 DNA only, 48 bases that are in frame from base 1. The germline V gene gives CDR1 as LGHNA and CDR2 as YNFKEQ. Ends trimmed: V by 1 base, J by 5 bases; bases unmatched to a gene: 5.